The present T cell receptor beta chain was sequenced within a study of cytomegalovirus exposure and HLA in healthy donors. As for the study in general: Counted in an early data release were approximately 85 million unique TCRs from HLA-typed donors.

Study-level points and caveats: It was reportedly the case that the classifier diagnosed cytomegalovirus status with high specificity and sensitivity. The majority of CMV-associated TCR beta chains were reported as apparently HLA-restricted in a later analysis.

60 Vbeta and 13 Jbeta primers were used in PCR. Clones were read by immunoSEQ multiplex PCR, and TCRdb kept only the in-frame ones, dropping some. There are about 160,000 clones in the sample; approximately 80% occur only once, and under 2% lies in the top ten. This CDR3 spans 14 amino acids. Germline CDR1 reads SGHRS; CDR2 reads YFSETQ. The V and J ends lost 3 bases and 3 bases respectively, with 10 bases between them. About this clone: Its antigen is still unknown.

This chain joins TRBV5-1 and TRBJ2-1, with a possible D match to TRBD2 (5 bases). The sequenced material came from PBMCs. The sequence came from a woman between 18 and 30 years old in good health and CMV-seronegative. CDR3 amino acids: CASSSSSGYNEQFF. In DNA form, the CDR3 reads TGCGCCAGCAGCTCCTCCAGCGGCTACAATGAGCAGTTCTTC.